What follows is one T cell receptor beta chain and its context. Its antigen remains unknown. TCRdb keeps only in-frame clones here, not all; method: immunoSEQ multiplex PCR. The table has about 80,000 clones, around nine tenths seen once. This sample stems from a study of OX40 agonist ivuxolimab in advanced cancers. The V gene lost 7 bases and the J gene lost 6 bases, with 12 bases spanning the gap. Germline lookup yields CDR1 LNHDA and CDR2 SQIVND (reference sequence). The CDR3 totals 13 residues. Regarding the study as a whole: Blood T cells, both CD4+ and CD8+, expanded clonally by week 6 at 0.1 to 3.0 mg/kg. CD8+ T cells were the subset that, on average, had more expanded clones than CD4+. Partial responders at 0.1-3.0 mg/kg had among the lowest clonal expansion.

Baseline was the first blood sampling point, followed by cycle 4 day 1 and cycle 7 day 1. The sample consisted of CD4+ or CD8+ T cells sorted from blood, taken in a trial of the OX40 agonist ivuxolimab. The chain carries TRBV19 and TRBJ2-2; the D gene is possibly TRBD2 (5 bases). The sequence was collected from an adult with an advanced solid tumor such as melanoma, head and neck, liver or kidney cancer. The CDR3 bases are TGTGCCAGTACTAGCACTAAGTCCGGGGAGCTGTTTTTT. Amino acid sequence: CASTSTKSGELFF.